This entry lists 28 T cell receptor beta chains sequenced from one sample in a study of blood T cells in healthy people across ages. It was with a sample-barcoded 5' primer and a J-beta primer mix that a second PCR of roughly 7 to 12 cycles was run. TCRdb processed the 5' RACE reads anew with MiXCR; each CDR3 protein has one entry. The sample carries roughly 720,000 distinct CDR3 sequences, 53% recorded once. The specimen was blood. These receptors all come from a man older than 75 in good health.

Only a few counts were recorded for this clonotype. The chain recombines TRBV12-3 or TRBV12-4 with TRBJ2-3; TRBD2 agrees at 8 bases. The CDR3 runs to 15 residues. Trimming at V came to 7 bases and at J to 11 bases, leaving 17 bases not matched to a gene. This CDR3 is CASNPWGLAGERQYF. Written as DNA, the CDR3 is TGTGCCAGCAACCCCTGGGGCCTAGCGGGCGAACGGCAGTATTTT.

This chain joins TRBV20-1 and TRBJ2-5; D remains unclear. The J call may be in error: the DNA end matches TRBJ2-7 better. The length of the CDR3 is 11 residues. The V gene's germline CDR1 is DFQATT and CDR2 SNEGSKA (reference sequence). CDR3 DNA sequence: TGCAGTGCTAGTGAACACCACGAGCAGTACTTC. Protein product: CSASEHHEQYF.

In this sample, this clonotype turned up a few times. V and J are TRBV25-1 and TRBJ2-7; possibly TRBD1 or TRBD2 for D (5 bases each). V dropped 8 bases and J dropped 1 base, with 15 bases sitting between them. Germline lookup yields CDR1 MGHDK and CDR2 SYGVNS. The CDR3 is 14 residues long. CDR3 DNA: TGTGCCAGCTCCACCGGGACGCTATCCTACGAGCAGTACTTC. Its translation is CASSTGTLSYEQYF.

The rearrangement links TRBV7-9 to TRBJ1-5, with a tentative D call TRBD1 (5 bases). The CDR3 covers 14 residues. Trimming shortened V by 8 bases and J by 6 bases, and 17 bases separated the two germline ends. Germline lookup yields CDR1 SEHNR and CDR2 FQNEAQ (reference sequence). The CDR3 spells CASAGEGLGQPQHF. The CDR3 coding sequence is TGTGCCAGCGCTGGGGAGGGGCTTGGTCAGCCCCAGCATTTT.

CDR3 loop: CASSLRDFRYNEQFF. CDR3 DNA: TGTGCCAGCAGTTTGCGCGACTTTCGCTACAATGAGCAGTTCTTC. The chain has TRBV12-3 or TRBV12-4 and TRBJ2-1; unclear D gene. CDR3 length: 15 residues. V lost 3 bases to trimming and J lost 3 bases, with 12 bases between them.

The chain recombines TRBV10-2 with TRBJ2-7; the D is unclear. The germline V gene has CDR1 WSHSY and CDR2 SAAADI. The CDR3 consists of 17 residues. Trimming stripped 2 bases from V and 3 bases from J, with 20 bases between. The CDR3: CASSERVSASALYEQYF. CDR3 bases: TGCGCCAGCAGTGAGCGTGTAAGCGCGAGTGCCCTCTACGAGCAGTACTTC.

V is TRBV6-2 or TRBV6-3 and J is TRBJ2-4; perhaps TRBD1 as D (6 bases). Per germline, CDR1 MNHEY and CDR2 SVGEGT. The CDR3 is 15 amino acids. V lost 5 bases and J lost 2, with 13 bases in between. This CDR3 is CASSPTQGTKNIQYF. The CDR3 DNA is TGTGCCAGCAGTCCCACGCAGGGGACCAAAAACATTCAGTACTTC.

This chain links TRBV2 with TRBJ1-2; TRBD1 aligns across 9 bases. This CDR3 contains 15 residues. Germline trimming cut 5 bases from V and 3 bases from J; bases unmatched to any gene: 7. Germline V gene lookup returns CDR1 SNHLY and CDR2 FYNNEI. The CDR3 bases are TGTGCCAGCAGTCAGGGACAGGGCCCTGACTATGGCTACACCTTC. It codes for CASSQGQGPDYGYTF. Supplemented by reference TRBV2 and TRBJ1-2, the full variable domain reads EPEVTQTPSHQVTQMGQEVILRCVPISNHLYFYWYRQILGQKVEFLVSFYNNEISEKSEIFDDQFSVERPDGSNFTLKIRSTKLEDSAMYFCASSQGQGPDYGYTFGSGTRLTVV.

The chain employs TRBV12-3 or TRBV12-4 and TRBJ2-4; 11 bases map to TRBD2. V lost 4 bases and J lost 6; bases outside the gene matches: 5. CDR3 length equals 15 residues. Here the CDR3 reads CASSWLAGGANIQYF. The CDR3 DNA is TGTGCCAGCAGTTGGCTAGCGGGAGGTGCAAACATTCAGTACTTC.

The chain employs TRBV29-1 and TRBJ2-2; D gene uncertain. The CDR3 spans 15 residues. V dropped 6 bases and J dropped 6 bases, with 20 bases sitting between them. Germline V lookup: CDR1 SQVTM, CDR2 ANQGSEA. The CDR3 loop is CSVGDRSLGSGELFF. Written as DNA, the CDR3 is TGCAGCGTAGGCGACCGGAGTCTCGGTTCCGGGGAGCTGTTTTTT.

The rearrangement links TRBV20-1 to TRBJ1-2; D is perhaps TRBD1 (6 bases). CDR3 size: 12 residues. Germline V gene data show CDR1 as DFQATT and CDR2 as SNEGSKA (reference sequence). V lost 4 bases, J lost 1 base, and 7 bases lay in between. This CDR3 is CSAIGGNYGYTF. CDR3 DNA sequence: TGCAGTGCTATAGGGGGTAACTATGGCTACACCTTC.

The V gene is TRBV12-3 or TRBV12-4, the J gene TRBJ1-6, with D tentatively TRBD1 (5 bases). This CDR3 has 15 residues. V lost 6 bases, J lost 2 bases, and 11 bases lay in between. In DNA, the CDR3 is TGTGCCAGCAGCCCGGGGCCCACCTATAATTCACCCCTCCACTTT. As protein: CASSPGPTYNSPLHF.

This chain links TRBV6-5 with TRBJ1-6; D is ambiguous. V lost 7 bases and J 7 bases, leaving 11 bases between the germline ends. Germline CDR1 and CDR2: MNHEY and SVGAGI. The CDR3 is 13 amino acids. The CDR3 region is CASIRDRNSPLHF. CDR3 nucleotide sequence: TGTGCCAGCATTCGGGATAGGAATTCACCCCTCCACTTT.

The chain carries TRBV3-1 and TRBJ2-3; TRBD2 matches at 7 bases. Trimming cost V 2 bases and J 14 bases; bases outside gene matches: 13. This CDR3 has 14 residues. The V gene's germline CDR1 is LGHDT and CDR2 YNNKEL (reference sequence). CDR3 sequence (DNA): TGTGCCAGCAGCCAAAGGGCGGGAGACAGATACGCGTATTTT. It specifies CASSQRAGDRYAYF.

This chain connects TRBV7-2 to TRBJ2-4; D might be TRBD1 (5 bases). In germline, CDR1 is SGHTA, CDR2 FQGNSA. The CDR3 runs to 19 residues. Trimming stripped 5 bases from V and 1 base from J, with 24 bases between. The DNA for the CDR3 is TGTGCCAGCAGCCAACATTCCCCGACAGCGACTGTTGCCAAAAACATTCAGTACTTC. It translates to CASSQHSPTATVAKNIQYF. Filled out from reference TRBV7-2 and TRBJ2-4, the complete variable domain reads GAGVSQSPSNKVTEKGKDVELRCDPISGHTALYWYRQSLGQGLEFLIYFQGNSAPDKSGLPSDRFSAERTGGSVSTLTIQRTQQEDSAVYLCASSQHSPTATVAKNIQYFGAGTRLSVL.

Only a few counts were recorded for this clonotype. The J gene is TRBJ2-3, the V gene TRBV6-5; TRBD2 matches 9 bases. V lost 6 bases to trimming and J lost 6 bases; unmatched junction nucleotides: 10. The CDR3 has 15 amino acids. CDR1 MNHEY and CDR2 SVGAGI come from the germline V gene. The chain's CDR3 is CASSLLAGRRDTQYF. CDR3 DNA: TGTGCCAGCAGCCTTCTAGCGGGGCGACGGGATACGCAGTATTTT.

V is TRBV29-1 and J is TRBJ2-2, with 10 bases lining up with TRBD2. Germline V lookup: CDR1 SQVTM, CDR2 ANQGSEA. The CDR3 is 15 amino acids. The ends lost 7 bases at V and 7 bases at J; junction bases unmatched: 12. The DNA of the CDR3 is TGCAGCGCCAGGGGAGCGGGAGGGCCTTTCGGGGAGCTGTTTTTT. Its translation is CSARGAGGPFGELFF.

This rearrangement joins TRBV29-1 to TRBJ2-5, with 10 positions matching TRBD2. The germline gives CDR1 SQVTM, CDR2 ANQGSEA. The trim removed 4 bases at V and 5 bases at J, leaving 4 bases unmatched. The length of the CDR3 is 13 residues. CDR3: CSVVLAGAETQYF. The CDR3 DNA follows: TGCAGCGTTGTTCTAGCGGGAGCTGAGACCCAGTACTTC.

The chain has TRBV10-3 and TRBJ1-2; possibly TRBD1 for D (6 bases). Per germline, CDR1 ENHRY and CDR2 SYGVKD. V was clipped by 1 base and J by 5 bases, with 20 bases between them. The CDR3 covers 17 residues. This CDR3 reads CAISEFRGVQQNYGYTF. In DNA form, the CDR3 reads TGTGCCATCAGTGAGTTCAGGGGAGTACAGCAGAATTATGGCTACACCTTC.

This clonotype has more than one count but fewer than ten. J is TRBJ1-2 and V is TRBV4-1; D uncertain. Trimming cost V 0 bases and J 8 bases, with 13 bases left between them. The germline V gene has CDR1 MGHRA and CDR2 YSYEKL. The CDR3 contains 14 residues. This CDR3 reads CASSQEGRAGGYTF. CDR3 DNA: TGCGCCAGCAGCCAAGAGGGAAGGGCGGGCGGCTACACCTTC.

Written as DNA, the CDR3 is TGTGCCAGCAGCTACGGACCGGGACTAGCGGGAGGTATCCCCCTCTCATCGCAGTATTTT. This codes for CASSYGPGLAGGIPLSSQYF. This chain connects TRBV7-9 to TRBJ2-3, with 15 nucleotides matching TRBD2. J was trimmed by 10 bases and V by 4 bases; bases with no gene match: 21. The germline CDR1 and CDR2 sequences are SEHNR and FQNEAQ (reference sequence). The CDR3 has 20 residues.

The chain employs TRBV18 and TRBJ2-5, with 7 positions matching TRBD1. TRBJ2-4 matches the DNA end more closely, so the J call is doubtful. The CDR3 sequence is 14 residues long. CDR1 is KGHSH, CDR2 LQKENI, per germline. CDR3 nucleotides: TGTGCCAGCTCACCACCGGAGACAGGGAACATTCAGTACTTC. Its translation is CASSPPETGNIQYF.

This clonotype has more than one count but fewer than ten. The rearrangement links TRBV20-1 to TRBJ2-1, with 8 bases lining up with TRBD2. The CDR3 spans 13 residues. Germline V gene sequence: CDR1 DFQATT, CDR2 SNEGSKA (reference sequence). Unmatched junction bases numbered 7, after V lost 5 bases and J lost 7 bases. The CDR3 protein is CSAPGTSLNEQFF. CDR3 sequence (DNA): TGCAGTGCTCCCGGGACTAGTTTGAATGAGCAGTTCTTC.

This clonotype was detected a few times. The genes are TRBV2 and TRBJ1-1, with D uncertain. CDR3 size: 14 residues. CDR1 SNHLY and CDR2 FYNNEI come from the germline V gene. With 8 bases removed from V and 6 bases from J, the gap between germline ends came to 19 bases. CDR3 in amino acids: CASCSFTEDSEAFF. The CDR3 DNA follows: TGTGCCAGCTGTAGTTTCACAGAAGACTCTGAAGCTTTCTTT.

This clonotype appeared a few times. The V gene is TRBV5-1, the J gene TRBJ2-7, with D perhaps matching TRBD2 (5 bases). This CDR3 contains 15 residues. Germline V gene sequence: CDR1 SGHRS, CDR2 YFSETQ. Deletions cut 2 bases from V and 0 bases from J, with 12 bases between. This CDR3 reads CASSFEGGSSYEQYF. The CDR3 DNA reads TGCGCCAGCAGCTTTGAGGGCGGTAGCTCCTACGAGCAGTACTTC.

This rearrangement joins TRBV11-3 to TRBJ1-1; D ambiguous. Germline V gene sequence: CDR1 SGHNT, CDR2 YENEEA. The CDR3 contains 13 residues. Trimming removed 1 base from V and 11 bases from J, with 14 bases in between. The CDR3 sequence is CASSLVPGQTAFF. In DNA form, the CDR3 reads TGTGCCAGCAGCTTAGTCCCTGGGCAGACGGCTTTCTTT.

The rearrangement uses TRBV20-1 and TRBJ2-7; 7 positions agree with TRBD2. Germline V gene data show CDR1 as DFQATT and CDR2 as SNEGSKA (reference sequence). After removal of 1 base from V and 3 bases from J, the junction contained 9 bases not matched to a gene. The CDR3 covers 15 residues. CDR3 nucleotides: TGCAGTGCTAGAGCCTATAGCGGGTCTCTCTACGAGCAGTACTTC. Its protein product is CSARAYSGSLYEQYF.

The J gene is TRBJ2-5, the V gene TRBV3-1; 11 bases are a match to TRBD1. The ends lost 1 base at V and 7 bases at J; junction bases unmatched: 5. Germline lookup yields CDR1 LGHDT and CDR2 YNNKEL (reference sequence). CDR3 length equals 15 residues. CDR3 protein: CASSQGTGGIGTQYF. The DNA of the CDR3 is TGTGCCAGCAGCCAAGGGACAGGGGGCATCGGGACCCAGTACTTC.